The entry below describes one T cell receptor beta chain. Germline lookup yields CDR1 SGHAT and CDR2 FQNNGV. There are 15 residues in the CDR3. With 3 bases removed from V and 4 bases from J, the gap between germline ends came to 13 bases. The data belong to a study of blood T cell repertoires in COVID-19. The overall study: T cells, B-cell-depleted T cells, or PBMCs supplied cDNA or gDNA.

Here immunoSEQ multiplex PCR was the method, and the copy in TCRdb shows in-frame clones only, minus some. The table has around 27,000 clones, 85% to 90% seen once; the top ten hold 10%. The material sequenced was peripheral blood. This TCR derives from a man aged 55-75 years with acute or convalescent COVID-19. The chain recombines TRBV11-2 with TRBJ2-1; a possible D gene is TRBD2 (7 bases). CDR3 residues: CASSFGGAEYNEQFF. CDR3 bases: TGTGCCAGCAGCTTTGGGGGGGCCGAATACAATGAGCAGTTCTTC. The full variable domain, with the rest looked up from reference TRBV11-2 and TRBJ2-1, is EAGVAQSPRYKIIEKRQSVAFWCNPISGHATLYWYQQILGQGPKLLIQFQNNGVVDDSQLPKDRFSAERLKGVDSTLKIQPAKLEDSAVYLCASSFGGAEYNEQFFGPGTRLTVL.